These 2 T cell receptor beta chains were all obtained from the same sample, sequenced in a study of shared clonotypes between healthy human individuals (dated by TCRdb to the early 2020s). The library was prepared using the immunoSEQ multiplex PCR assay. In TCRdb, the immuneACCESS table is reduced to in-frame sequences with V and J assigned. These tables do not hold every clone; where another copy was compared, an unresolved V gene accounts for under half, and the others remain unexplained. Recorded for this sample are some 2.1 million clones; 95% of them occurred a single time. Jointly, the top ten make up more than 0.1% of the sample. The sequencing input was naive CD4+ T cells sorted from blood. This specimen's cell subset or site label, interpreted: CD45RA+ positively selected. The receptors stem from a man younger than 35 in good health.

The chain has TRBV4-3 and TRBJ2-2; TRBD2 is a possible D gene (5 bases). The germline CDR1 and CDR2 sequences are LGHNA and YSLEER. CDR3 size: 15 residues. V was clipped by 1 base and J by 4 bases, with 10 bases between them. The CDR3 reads CASSQGGTSTGELFF. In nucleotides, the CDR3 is TGCGCCAGCAGCCAAGGAGGAACTAGCACCGGGGAGCTGTTTTTT.

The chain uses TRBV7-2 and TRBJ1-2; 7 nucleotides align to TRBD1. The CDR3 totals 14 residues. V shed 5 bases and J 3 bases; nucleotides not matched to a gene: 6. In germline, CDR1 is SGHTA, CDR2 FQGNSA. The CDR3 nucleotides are TGTGCCAGCAGCATGACGGGGACAGACTATGGCTACACCTTC. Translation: CASSMTGTDYGYTF.